These 2 T cell receptor beta chains came from one sample sequenced in a study of blood T cell repertoires in COVID-19. TCRdb keeps only in-frame clones here, not all; method: immunoSEQ multiplex PCR. This table has 200,000 or so clones, around 80% appearing once. The sequencing sample was made of peripheral blood. These receptor sequences come from a human donor in a cohort sampled during active COVID-19.

This chain connects TRBV10-3 to TRBJ1-2; D unresolved. CDR3 length: 11 amino acids. CDR1 and CDR2 (germline): ENHRY, SYGVKD. V was trimmed by 2 bases and J by 8 bases, leaving 6 bases between them. Here the CDR3 reads CAISEDGGYTF. CDR3 nucleotide sequence: TGTGCCATCAGTGAGGACGGGGGCTACACCTTC.

This clone was seen a handful of times. The chain combines TRBV3-1 (or the pseudogene TRBV3-2) with TRBJ2-1; TRBD2 matches at 12 bases. Looked up from germline, CDR1 is LGHDT and CDR2 is YNNKEL (reference sequence). The CDR3 extends over 19 amino acids. V dropped 4 bases and J dropped 0; count of bases not matched to a gene: 10. In DNA, the CDR3 is TGTGCCAGCAGCCCCCGACCTGTGACTAGCGGGAGCTCCTACAATGAGCAGTTCTTC. Protein product: CASSPRPVTSGSSYNEQFF.